This section outlines one T cell receptor (beta chain) sequence together with its context. This specimen comes from a study of blood T cell repertoires in COVID-19. Study in general: Material from acute and convalescent COVID-19 was sourced from the United States, Italy and Spain.

Produced via immunoSEQ multiplex PCR; TCRdb's table is partial and in-frame only. Among some 170,000 clones, roughly 80% were seen once, and the ten largest hold approximately 18%. CDR3 size: 17 residues. Germline trimming cut 3 bases from V and 1 base from J; bases unmatched to any gene: 9. Germline V lookup: CDR1 MNHEY, CDR2 SVGEGT. The sequencing input was peripheral blood. The sequence was collected from a woman aged 80 or older with acute or convalescent COVID-19. The rearrangement links TRBV6-2 or TRBV6-3 to TRBJ1-5; 7 positions agree with TRBD1. The CDR3, as DNA: TGTGCCAGCAGTTATAAACTTGGGGACAGAAGCAATCAGCCCCAGCATTTT. It specifies CASSYKLGDRSNQPQHF.